These T cell receptor beta chains were read from a single sample in a study of T cells in Graves' hyperthyroidism and ophthalmopathy. TCRdb re-analysed the multiplex PCR reads in MiXCR, keeping a single row per CDR3 protein. The data show 250,000 to 350,000 distinct CDR3 sequences, over 15% seen once. Specimen: blood. These TCRs come from a young man with Graves' hyperthyroidism. Each CDR3 is given with its conserved first and last residue. The order of the fields is V gene, CDR3 protein.

>TRBV4-1
CASSRSGTGGQPQHF
>TRBV5-1
CASSLSATPDEKLFF
>TRBV5-1
CASSPGGAGGASYEQYF
>TRBV12-3/TRBV12-4
CASSLWAGDHEQFF
>TRBV20-1
CSVGTEPYEQYF
>TRBV7-9
CASSLLWVDTDTQYF
>TRBV6-1
CASSPKLRARQPQHF
>TRBV6-1
CASSQISRATEAFF
>TRBV18
CASSWGGGNQPQHF
>TRBV7-9
CAIHRTAQETQYF
>TRBV15
CATSDEGGSNEKLFF
>TRBV25-1
CASSKPSGEQFF
>TRBV5-1
CASSFGGGNEANEQFF
>TRBV20-1
CSARDLSPIDTQYF
>TRBV12-3/TRBV12-4
CASKAGLRDEQFF
>TRBV2
CASSDKSTDTQYF
>TRBV7-6
CASSWTSGRARVEPQYF
>TRBV6-1
CASSEELRGIRDGYTF
>TRBV2
CAGTPGLGGEQFF
>TRBV18
CASSEQGNTGKLFF
>TRBV10-3
CAIGRDRRMGAPLHF
>TRBV9
CASSPGTGSSDTQYF
>TRBV12-3/TRBV12-4
CASTANAGVEQFF
>TRBV5-4
CASSSPGADTQYF
>TRBV29-1
CSVVRSGGADTQYF
>TRBV27
CASSPIDSPLHF
>TRBV7-7
CASSPIAGTTYNEQFF
>TRBV7-9
CASSQWDRKYNEQFF
>TRBV20-1
CSARARGDEQFF
>TRBV15
CATSSLGSYNEQFF
>TRBV20-1
CSARDGNTGELFF
>TRBV2
CASSAGQGFGGYTF
>TRBV18
CASSPVRMNTEAFF
>TRBV6-1
CASRIWEGENIQYF
>TRBV7-9
CASSLALAITDTQYF
>TRBV12-3/TRBV12-4
CASMLAGGFNEQFF
>TRBV5-8
CASSLAEDSGETQYF
>TRBV18
CASSRTGEGGIGELFF
>TRBV24-1
CTTSDAGGRGYNEQFF
>TRBV7-8
CASSTSRGAETQYF
>TRBV12-3/TRBV12-4
CASSFGGRRRNEQFF
>TRBV4-1
CASSQGGSGTSSYNEQFF
>TRBV27
CASSLLPRGGGTEAFF
>TRBV6-1
CASSERVLIFSYEQYF
>TRBV7-2
CASSETGLITDTQYF
>TRBV2
CASSELGGPNTGELFF
>TRBV28
CASSPGLAGPTDTQYF
>TRBV28
CASSSDRGAFQPQHF
>TRBV7-2
CASRGGLAGANEQFF
>TRBV2
CASRGQGRYSPLHF
>TRBV7-9
CASSPVQSNQPQHF
>TRBV12-3/TRBV12-4
CASSLWQINKNEQFF
>TRBV27
CASSLNDHTEAFF
>TRBV20-1
CSARDRTSGTTDTQYF
>TRBV29-1
CSVMNTEAFF
>TRBV27
CASSFPTSGKDEQYF
>TRBV18
CASSQGISYEQYF
>TRBV7-3
CASSPQVGIEGYTF
>TRBV20-1
CSARRLAENTDTQYF